The 5 T cell receptor beta chains below were found in one sample sequenced in a study of T cells in Graves' hyperthyroidism and ophthalmopathy. Amplification of TCR beta CDR3 regions was performed using RNA transcripts as template. Using the HTBI primer set, a first-round RT-PCR was run on the TCR CDR3. In TCRdb, the multiplex PCR reads were re-called with MiXCR into one record per CDR3 protein. The sample has around 290,000 distinct CDR3 sequences, about a sixth seen once. The sample consisted of blood. These receptors all stem from a woman aged 60-75 years with Graves' ophthalmopathy.

This clonotype was seen only a few times. The chain joins TRBV6-1 to TRBJ2-7; D may match TRBD1 or TRBD2 (5 bases each). Trimming took off 6 bases at V and 4 bases at J, with 22 bases between the two ends. Germline-derived CDR1 and CDR2 are MNHNS and SASEGT. The CDR3 runs 16 residues. The CDR3 loop is CASSARTARGQYEQYF. The DNA of the CDR3 is TGTGCCAGCAGCGCCCGGACGGCACGGGGCCAGTACGAGCAGTACTTC.

This clonotype was seen ten or more times. This rearrangement joins TRBV20-1 to TRBJ2-5; maybe TRBD1 (5 bases). Looked up from germline, CDR1 is DFQATT and CDR2 is SNEGSKA (reference sequence). Trimming pared 4 bases from V and 4 bases from J, leaving 7 bases between. The CDR3 has 11 residues. The CDR3 region has the DNA TGCAGTGCTACAGGGCGAGAGACCCAGTACTTC. Encoded protein: CSATGRETQYF.

The genes are TRBV3-1 and TRBJ2-4, with D hard to call. Per the germline V gene, CDR1 is LGHDT and CDR2 is YNNKEL (reference sequence). With 4 bases removed from V and 7 bases from J, the gap between germline ends came to 14 bases. The CDR3 contains 14 residues. The CDR3 here is CASSPGRARNIQYF. The CDR3 DNA reads as TGTGCCAGCAGCCCCGGACGGGCCAGGAACATTCAGTACTTC.

This clonotype was detected many times. V gene TRBV6-2 or TRBV6-3 combines with J gene TRBJ2-7; TRBD2 matches at 7 bases. J lost 2 bases, V lost 5 bases, and 3 bases had no gene match. The germline V gene encodes CDR1 MNHEY and CDR2 SVGEGT. The CDR3 runs 13 residues. The CDR3 loop reads CASSAGGTYEQYF. The CDR3 region has the DNA TGTGCCAGCAGTGCCGGGGGGACCTACGAGCAGTACTTC.

This clonotype was recorded many times. The chain couples TRBV12-5 to TRBJ1-1; TRBD1 matches 8 bases. V gave up 3 bases and J gave up 1 base; unmatched junction bases: 4. Per the germline V gene, CDR1 is LGHNT and CDR2 is FRNRAP. The CDR3 is made up of 15 amino acids. CDR3 nucleotide sequence: TGTGCTAGTGGTTTCCGACAGGGGCGGAACACTGAAGCTTTCTTT. It yields the protein CASGFRQGRNTEAFF.